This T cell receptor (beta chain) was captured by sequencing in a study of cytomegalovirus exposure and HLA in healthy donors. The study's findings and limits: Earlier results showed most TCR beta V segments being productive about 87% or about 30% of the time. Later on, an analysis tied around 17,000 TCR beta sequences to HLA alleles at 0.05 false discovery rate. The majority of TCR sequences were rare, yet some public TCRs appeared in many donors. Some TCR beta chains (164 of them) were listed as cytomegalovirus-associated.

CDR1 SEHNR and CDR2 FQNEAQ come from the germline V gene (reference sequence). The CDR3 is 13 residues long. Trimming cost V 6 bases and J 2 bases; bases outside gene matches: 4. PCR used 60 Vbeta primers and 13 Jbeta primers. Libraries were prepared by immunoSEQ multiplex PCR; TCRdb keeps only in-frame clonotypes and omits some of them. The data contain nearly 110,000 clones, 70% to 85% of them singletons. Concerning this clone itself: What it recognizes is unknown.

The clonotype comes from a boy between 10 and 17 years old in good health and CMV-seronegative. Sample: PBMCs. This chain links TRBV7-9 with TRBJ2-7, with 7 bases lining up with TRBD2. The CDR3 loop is CASRGSGTYEQYF. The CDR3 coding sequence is TGTGCCAGCAGGGGGAGCGGGACCTACGAGCAGTACTTC.